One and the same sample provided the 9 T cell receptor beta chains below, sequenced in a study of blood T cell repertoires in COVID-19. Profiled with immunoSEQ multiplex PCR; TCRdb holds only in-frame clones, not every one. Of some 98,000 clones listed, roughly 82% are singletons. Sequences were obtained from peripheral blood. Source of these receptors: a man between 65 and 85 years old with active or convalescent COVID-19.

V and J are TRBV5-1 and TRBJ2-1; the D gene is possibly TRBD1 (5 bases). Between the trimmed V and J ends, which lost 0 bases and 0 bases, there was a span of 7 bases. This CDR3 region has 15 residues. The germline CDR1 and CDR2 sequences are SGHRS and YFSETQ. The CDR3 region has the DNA TGCGCCAGCAGCTTGGAGGGGAACTCCTACAATGAGCAGTTCTTC. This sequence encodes CASSLEGNSYNEQFF.

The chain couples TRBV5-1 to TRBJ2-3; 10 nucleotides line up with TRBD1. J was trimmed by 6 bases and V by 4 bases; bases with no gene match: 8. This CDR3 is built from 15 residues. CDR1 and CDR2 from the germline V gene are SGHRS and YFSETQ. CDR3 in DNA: TGCGCCAGCAGCATCTGGGACAGGGGAGGGGATACGCAGTATTTT. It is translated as CASSIWDRGGDTQYF.

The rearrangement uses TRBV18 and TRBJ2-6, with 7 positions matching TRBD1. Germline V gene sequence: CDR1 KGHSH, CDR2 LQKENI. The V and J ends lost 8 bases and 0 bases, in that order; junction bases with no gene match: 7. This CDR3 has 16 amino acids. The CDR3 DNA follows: TGTGCCAGCCAAGGACAGGCCAGCTCTGGGGCCAACGTCCTGACTTTC. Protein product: CASQGQASSGANVLTF.

The CDR3 coding sequence is TGTGCCAGCAACCCCGCAGCTGGGGCCAACGTCCTGACTTTC. Translated, it gives CASNPAAGANVLTF. The chain recombines TRBV7-2 with TRBJ2-6, with D unresolved. The CDR3 has 14 residues. The germline CDR1 and CDR2 sequences are SGHTA and FQGNSA. Trimming took off 7 bases at V and 2 bases at J, with 9 bases between the two ends.

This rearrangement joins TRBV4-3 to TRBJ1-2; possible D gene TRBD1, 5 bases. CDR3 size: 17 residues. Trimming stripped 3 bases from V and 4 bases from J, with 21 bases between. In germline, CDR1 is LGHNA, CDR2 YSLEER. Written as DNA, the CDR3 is TGCGCCAGCAGCCATTCCCGCGGGGGGGTTACAGGCTATGGCTACACCTTC. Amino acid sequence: CASSHSRGGVTGYGYTF.

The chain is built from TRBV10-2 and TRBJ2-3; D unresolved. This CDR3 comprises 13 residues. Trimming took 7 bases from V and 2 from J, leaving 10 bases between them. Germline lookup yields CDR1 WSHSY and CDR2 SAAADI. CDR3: CASILANTDTQYF. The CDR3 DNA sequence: TGCGCCAGCATATTGGCCAACACAGATACGCAGTATTTT.

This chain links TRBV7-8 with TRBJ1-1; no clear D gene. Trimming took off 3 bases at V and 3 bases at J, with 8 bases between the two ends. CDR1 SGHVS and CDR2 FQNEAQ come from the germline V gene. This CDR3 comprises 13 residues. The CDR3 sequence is CASSFLVDTEAFF. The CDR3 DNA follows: TGTGCCAGCAGCTTTCTAGTGGACACTGAAGCTTTCTTT.

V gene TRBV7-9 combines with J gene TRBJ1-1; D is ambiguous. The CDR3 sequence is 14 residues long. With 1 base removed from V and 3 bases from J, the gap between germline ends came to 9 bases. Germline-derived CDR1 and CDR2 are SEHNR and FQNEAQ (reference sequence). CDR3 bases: TGTGCCAGCAGCTTAGAACCACTCTACACTGAAGCTTTCTTT. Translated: CASSLEPLYTEAFF.

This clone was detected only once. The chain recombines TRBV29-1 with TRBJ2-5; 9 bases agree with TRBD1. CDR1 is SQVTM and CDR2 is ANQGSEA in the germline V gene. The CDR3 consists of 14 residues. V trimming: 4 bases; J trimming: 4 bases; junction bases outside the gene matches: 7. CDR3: CSVGGQGLGETQYF. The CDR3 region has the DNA TGCAGCGTTGGAGGACAGGGGTTGGGAGAGACCCAGTACTTC.